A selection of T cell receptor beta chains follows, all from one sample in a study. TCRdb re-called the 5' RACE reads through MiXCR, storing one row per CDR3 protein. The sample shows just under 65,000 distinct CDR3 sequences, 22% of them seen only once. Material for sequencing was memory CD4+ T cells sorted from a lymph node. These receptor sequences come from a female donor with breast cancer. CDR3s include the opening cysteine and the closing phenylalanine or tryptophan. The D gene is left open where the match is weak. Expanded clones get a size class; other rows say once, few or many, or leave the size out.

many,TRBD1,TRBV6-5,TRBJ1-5,TGTGCCAGCTCTCGGGTGGGGACAGGCAATCAGCCCCAGCATTTT,CASSRVGTGNQPQHF
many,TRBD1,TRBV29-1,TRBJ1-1,TGCAGCGTCTGGACAGGGAGCGGGAACACTGAAGCTTTCTTT,CSVWTGSGNTEAFF
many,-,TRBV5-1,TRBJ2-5,TGCGCCAGCAGCATCACCCCGGCGGGGACCCAAGAGACCCAGTACTTC,CASSITPAGTQETQYF
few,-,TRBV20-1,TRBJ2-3,TGCAGTGCTGCGGACCCCGATGGGGGAGATACGCAGTATTTT,CSAADPDGGDTQYF
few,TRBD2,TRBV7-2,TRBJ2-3,TGTGCCAGCAGCTTACTAGCGGGGGGGACAAATACGCAGTATTTT,CASSLLAGGTNTQYF
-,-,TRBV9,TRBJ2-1,TGTGCCAGCAGCGTCGTCTTCGGGGAGCAGTTCTTC,CASSVVFGEQFF
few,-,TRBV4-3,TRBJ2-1,TGCGCCAGCAGCCAAGATTATGGGGGGCCACGACCAGACAATGAGCAGTTCTTC,CASSQDYGGPRPDNEQFF
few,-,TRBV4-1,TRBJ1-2,TGCGCCAGCAGCCAGGGAGGACAGAAGTATGGCTACACCTTC,CASSQGGQKYGYTF
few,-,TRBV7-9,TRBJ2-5,TGTGCCAGCAGCCCACCGGGACTCCAAGGGGAGACCCAGTACTTC,CASSPPGLQGETQYF
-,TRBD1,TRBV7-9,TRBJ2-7,TGTGCCAGCAGCTTAGGACTTACACGGGACAGCCCTTCCTCCTACGAGCAGTACTTC,CASSLGLTRDSPSSYEQYF
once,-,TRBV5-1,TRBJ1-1,TGCGCCAGCAGAGGGTCAGCTGACACTAAAGCTTTCTTT,CASRGSADTKAFF
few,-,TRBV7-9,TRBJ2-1,TGTGCCAGCAGCTTAGACCGTGTGCAGTTCTTC,CASSLDRVQFF